This T cell receptor beta chain stems from a study of cytomegalovirus exposure and HLA in healthy donors. The PCR had 60 Vbeta and 13 Jbeta primers. The assay was immunoSEQ multiplex PCR, and TCRdb's table has in-frame clones only and misses some. The sample includes approximately 160,000 clones, 84% seen only once; the top ten take 4% to 6%. This clone showed up just once. CDR3 size: 12 residues. V was clipped by 1 base and J by 6 bases, with 4 bases between them. Per the germline V gene, CDR1 is SGHAT and CDR2 is FQNNGV. Sequenced material: PBMCs. V gene TRBV11-2 combines with J gene TRBJ2-1; unclear D gene. The receptor comes from a girl aged 5-17 years in good health and CMV-seropositive. CDR3 coding DNA: TGTGCCAGCAGCTTAGCTCCCAATGAGCAGTTCTTC. Encoded protein: CASSLAPNEQFF.